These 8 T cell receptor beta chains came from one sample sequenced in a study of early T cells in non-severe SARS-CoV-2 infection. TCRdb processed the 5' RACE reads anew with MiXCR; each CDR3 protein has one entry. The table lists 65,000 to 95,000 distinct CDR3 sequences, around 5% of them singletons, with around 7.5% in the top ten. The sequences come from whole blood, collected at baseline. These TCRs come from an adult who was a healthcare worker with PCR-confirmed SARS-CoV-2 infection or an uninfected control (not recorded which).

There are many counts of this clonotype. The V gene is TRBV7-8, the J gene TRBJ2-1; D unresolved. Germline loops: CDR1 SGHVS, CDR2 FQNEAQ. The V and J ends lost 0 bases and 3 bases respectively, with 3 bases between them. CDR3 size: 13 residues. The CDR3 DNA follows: TGTGCCAGCAGCTTAGCCGTCTACAATGAGCAGTTCTTC. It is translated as CASSLAVYNEQFF.

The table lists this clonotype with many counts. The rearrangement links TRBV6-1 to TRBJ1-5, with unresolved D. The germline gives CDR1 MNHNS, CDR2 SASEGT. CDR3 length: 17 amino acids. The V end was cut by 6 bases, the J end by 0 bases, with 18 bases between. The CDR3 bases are TGTGCCAGCAGAGGAATAGGTGGGCAGAATAGCAATCAGCCCCAGCATTTT. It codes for CASRGIGGQNSNQPQHF.

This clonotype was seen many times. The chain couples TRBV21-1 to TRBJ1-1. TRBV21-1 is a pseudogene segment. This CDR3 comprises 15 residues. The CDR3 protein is CASSKAVAKNTEAFF. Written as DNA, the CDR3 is TGTGCCAGCAGCAAAGCGGTCGCTAAGAACACTGAAGCTTTCTTT.

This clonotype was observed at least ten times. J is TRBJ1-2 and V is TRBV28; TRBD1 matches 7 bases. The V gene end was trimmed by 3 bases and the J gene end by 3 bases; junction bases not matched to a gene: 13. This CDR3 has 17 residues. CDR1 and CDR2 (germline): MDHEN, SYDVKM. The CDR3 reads CASSLWGGTELHYGYTF. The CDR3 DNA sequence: TGTGCCAGCAGTTTGTGGGGCGGGACAGAACTCCACTATGGCTACACCTTC.

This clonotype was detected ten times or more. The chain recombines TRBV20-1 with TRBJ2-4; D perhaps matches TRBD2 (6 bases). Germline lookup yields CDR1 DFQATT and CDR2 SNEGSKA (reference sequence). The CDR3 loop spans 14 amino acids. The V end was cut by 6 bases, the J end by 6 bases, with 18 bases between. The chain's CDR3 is CSANPRAGRNIQYF. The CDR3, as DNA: TGCAGTGCCAACCCCAGGGCGGGAAGAAACATTCAGTACTTC.

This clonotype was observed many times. The CDR3 DNA reads as TGTGCCAGCAGCTTAGGTGTTAGCGGGAGGACCTCCTACAATGAGCAGTTCTTC. This sequence encodes CASSLGVSGRTSYNEQFF. The rearrangement joins TRBV7-6 to TRBJ2-1; TRBD2 matches 10 bases. After removal of 1 base from V and 0 bases from J, the junction contained 6 bases not matched to a gene. Germline CDR1 SGHVS, CDR2 FNYEAQ. The CDR3 sequence is 18 residues long. Together with reference TRBV7-6 and TRBJ2-1, the CDR3 gives the full variable domain: GAGVSQSPRYKVTKRGQDVALRCDPISGHVSLYWYRQALGQGPEFLTYFNYEAQQDKSGLPNDRFSAERPEGSISTLTIQRTEQRDSAMYRCASSLGVSGRTSYNEQFFGPGTRLTVL.

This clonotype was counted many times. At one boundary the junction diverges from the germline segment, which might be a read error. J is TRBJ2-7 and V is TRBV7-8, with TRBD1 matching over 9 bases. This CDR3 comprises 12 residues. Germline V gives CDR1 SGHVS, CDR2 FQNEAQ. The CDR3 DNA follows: TGTGCCAGCAGCTTAGAAGCGGGACAGGGCCTCTTC. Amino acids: CASSLEAGQGLF.

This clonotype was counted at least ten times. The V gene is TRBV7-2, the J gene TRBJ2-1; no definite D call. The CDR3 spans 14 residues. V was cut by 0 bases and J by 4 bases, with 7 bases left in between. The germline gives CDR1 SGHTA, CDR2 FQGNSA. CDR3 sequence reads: CASSLAPGYNEQFF. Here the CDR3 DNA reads TGTGCCAGCAGCTTAGCGCCCGGGTACAATGAGCAGTTCTTC.